The rows below give T cell receptor beta chains drawn from one sample of a study of T cells after yellow fever vaccination. TCRdb fed the 5' RACE reads into MiXCR, producing one record per CDR3 protein. The repertoire holds about 160,000 distinct CDR3 sequences, about 7% seen once, with approximately 2.4% in the top ten. This specimen consisted of CD4+ T cells sorted from PBMCs, obtained 4 to 5 days after the first yellow fever vaccination. These receptors were taken from a man in his late teens or twenties who received the YFV17D yellow fever vaccine. CDR3s include the opening cysteine and the closing phenylalanine or tryptophan. D genes are given only for firm matches. Clone size is shown for a subset of rows, as once, few, many or a class of expanded clone.

V gene: TRBV10-3; D gene: .; clone size: few; J gene: TRBJ1-1; CDR3 protein: CAIREAQGNTEAFF; CDR3 DNA: TGTGCCATCAGGGAAGCTCAGGGAAACACTGAAGCTTTCTTT
V gene: TRBV19; D gene: .; clone size: .; J gene: TRBJ2-1; CDR3 protein: CASSIGGYRVDEQFF; CDR3 DNA: TGTGCCAGTAGTATCGGGGGATATAGGGTCGATGAGCAGTTCTTC
V gene: TRBV5-1; D gene: TRBD2; clone size: many; J gene: TRBJ2-2; CDR3 protein: CASSLATSGTTGELFF; CDR3 DNA: TGCGCCAGCAGCTTAGCGACTAGCGGGACCACCGGGGAGCTGTTTTTT
V gene: TRBV12-3/TRBV12-4; D gene: TRBD2; clone size: .; J gene: TRBJ2-3; CDR3 protein: CASSRGLAGGFSTDTQYF; CDR3 DNA: TGTGCCAGCAGCCGAGGACTAGCGGGGGGCTTTAGCACAGATACGCAGTATTTT
V gene: TRBV29-1; D gene: .; clone size: many; J gene: TRBJ1-1; CDR3 protein: CSVASGTNTEAFF; CDR3 DNA: TGCAGCGTAGCATCGGGGACGAACACTGAAGCTTTCTTT
V gene: TRBV20-1; D gene: TRBD2; clone size: few; J gene: TRBJ2-1; CDR3 protein: CSARPSGGEQFF; CDR3 DNA: TGCAGTGCTAGACCTAGCGGGGGTGAGCAGTTCTTC
V gene: TRBV2; D gene: .; clone size: many; J gene: TRBJ1-4; CDR3 protein: CASMGAREKLFF; CDR3 DNA: TGTGCCAGCATGGGGGCCCGGGAAAAACTGTTTTTT
V gene: TRBV20-1; D gene: TRBD2; clone size: many; J gene: TRBJ2-3; CDR3 protein: CSARDLAGGSTDTQYF; CDR3 DNA: TGCAGTGCTAGAGATCTGGCGGGGGGGAGCACAGATACGCAGTATTTT
V gene: TRBV12-3/TRBV12-4; D gene: TRBD1; clone size: .; J gene: TRBJ1-5; CDR3 protein: CASRLRIRTGGGESNQPQHF; CDR3 DNA: TGTGCCAGCAGACTCCGAATTAGGACAGGGGGCGGTGAGAGCAATCAGCCCCAGCATTTT
V gene: TRBV5-1; D gene: .; clone size: many; J gene: TRBJ1-1; CDR3 protein: CASSTVPDGTEAFF; CDR3 DNA: TGCGCCAGCAGCACGGTTCCCGATGGCACTGAAGCTTTCTTT
V gene: TRBV7-2; D gene: .; clone size: many; J gene: TRBJ1-4; CDR3 protein: CASSQKQGLNEKLFF; CDR3 DNA: TGTGCCAGCAGTCAAAAACAGGGTCTGAATGAAAAACTGTTTTTT
V gene: TRBV28; D gene: .; clone size: few; J gene: TRBJ2-5; CDR3 protein: CASSPQSLETQYF; CDR3 DNA: TGTGCCAGCAGTCCTCAGAGTTTGGAGACCCAGTACTTC
V gene: TRBV7-6; D gene: .; clone size: many; J gene: TRBJ1-4; CDR3 protein: CASSLRPATNEKLFF; CDR3 DNA: TGTGCCAGCAGCTTAAGACCGGCAACTAATGAAAAACTGTTTTTT
V gene: TRBV6-5; D gene: .; clone size: many; J gene: TRBJ1-1; CDR3 protein: CASSNPRGEWTEAFF; CDR3 DNA: TGTGCCAGCAGCAACCCCAGAGGGGAATGGACTGAAGCTTTCTTT
V gene: TRBV5-5; D gene: .; clone size: many; J gene: TRBJ1-5; CDR3 protein: CASSSTGLSEPQHF; CDR3 DNA: TGTGCCAGCAGCTCGACAGGCCTTTCAGAGCCCCAGCATTTT
V gene: TRBV7-2; D gene: .; clone size: few; J gene: TRBJ1-5; CDR3 protein: CASSLGDGLNQPQHF; CDR3 DNA: TGTGCCAGCAGCCTGGGGGACGGACTAAATCAGCCCCAGCATTTT
V gene: TRBV6-2/TRBV6-3; D gene: .; clone size: few; J gene: TRBJ1-1; CDR3 protein: CASSFTGKTEAFF; CDR3 DNA: TGTGCCAGCAGTTTCACAGGGAAAACTGAAGCTTTCTTT
V gene: TRBV7-6; D gene: .; clone size: many; J gene: TRBJ1-1; CDR3 protein: CASAYYGGTEAFF; CDR3 DNA: TGTGCCAGCGCCTACTATGGGGGAACTGAAGCTTTCTTT
V gene: TRBV12-3/TRBV12-4; D gene: .; clone size: .; J gene: TRBJ1-6; CDR3 protein: CASSLPLLENSPLHF; CDR3 DNA: TGTGCCAGCAGTTTACCTTTGCTGGAGAATTCACCCCTCCACTTT
V gene: TRBV4-3; D gene: TRBD2; clone size: many; J gene: TRBJ2-3; CDR3 protein: CASSQNLGLAGVTDTQYF; CDR3 DNA: TGCGCCAGCAGCCAAAACCTGGGACTAGCGGGGGTCACAGATACGCAGTATTTT
V gene: TRBV12-3/TRBV12-4; D gene: .; clone size: many; J gene: TRBJ2-1; CDR3 protein: CASSLPFGDQEGNEQFF; CDR3 DNA: TGTGCCAGCAGTTTGCCTTTCGGGGACCAGGAGGGCAATGAGCAGTTCTTC
V gene: TRBV9; D gene: .; clone size: many; J gene: TRBJ2-4; CDR3 protein: CASSVGGHEGNIQYF; CDR3 DNA: TGTGCCAGCAGCGTAGGTGGGCATGAGGGAAACATTCAGTACTTC
V gene: TRBV7-2; D gene: TRBD2; clone size: many; J gene: TRBJ2-1; CDR3 protein: CASSPRLAGGAYEQFF; CDR3 DNA: TGTGCCAGCAGCCCCCGACTAGCGGGGGGGGCGTATGAGCAGTTCTTC
V gene: TRBV5-1; D gene: .; clone size: many; J gene: TRBJ2-7; CDR3 protein: CASQAGGGYSYEQYF; CDR3 DNA: TGCGCCAGCCAAGCAGGGGGGGGCTACTCCTACGAGCAGTACTTC
V gene: TRBV5-6; D gene: .; clone size: many; J gene: TRBJ1-6; CDR3 protein: CASSLGFGNSPLHF; CDR3 DNA: TGTGCCAGCAGCTTGGGGTTTGGGAATTCACCCCTCCACTTT
V gene: TRBV4-1; D gene: .; clone size: many; J gene: TRBJ2-3; CDR3 protein: CASSPTELQGTDTQYF; CDR3 DNA: TGCGCCAGCAGCCCCACAGAGCTCCAGGGAACAGATACGCAGTATTTT
V gene: TRBV30; D gene: .; clone size: .; J gene: TRBJ2-3; CDR3 protein: CAWSPGLPDTQYF; CDR3 DNA: TGTGCCTGGAGTCCTGGACTGCCAGATACGCAGTATTTT
V gene: TRBV4-1; D gene: TRBD2; clone size: many; J gene: TRBJ2-2; CDR3 protein: CASSQGGILPGELFF; CDR3 DNA: TGCGCCAGCAGCCAGGGGGGGATCTTACCCGGGGAGCTGTTTTTT
V gene: TRBV10-3; D gene: .; clone size: many; J gene: TRBJ2-1; CDR3 protein: CAISESKGRVGEQFF; CDR3 DNA: TGTGCCATCAGTGAGTCGAAGGGCAGGGTCGGTGAGCAGTTCTTC
V gene: TRBV12-5; D gene: .; clone size: many; J gene: TRBJ2-6; CDR3 protein: CASGLGHSGANVLTF; CDR3 DNA: TGTGCTAGTGGTTTGGGACACTCTGGGGCCAACGTCCTGACTTTC